Below are 20 T cell receptor beta chains sequenced from a single sample in a study of blood T cells in healthy people across ages. A second PCR of 7 to 11 cycles used a sample-barcoded 5' primer and a J-beta primer mix. In TCRdb, the 5' RACE reads were re-called with MiXCR into one record per CDR3 protein. This sample has around 1,700,000 distinct CDR3 sequences, with 28% found just once. The source material was blood. The receptors stem from a woman aged 30 to 39 in good health.

This clonotype was observed at least ten times. V usage is TRBV28 and J usage is TRBJ2-3, with D perhaps matching TRBD2 (6 bases). Trimming pared 3 bases from V and 4 bases from J, leaving 11 bases between. The CDR3 loop spans 14 amino acids. Germline CDR1 reads MDHEN; CDR2 reads SYDVKM. The CDR3 nucleotides read TGTGCCAGCAGTTTGGCGGCGGGACCAGATACGCAGTATTTT. Its translation: CASSLAAGPDTQYF.

The chain recombines TRBV12-3 or TRBV12-4 with TRBJ1-2, with 7 bases fitting TRBD1. The CDR3 extends over 15 amino acids. V shed 5 bases and J 4 bases; nucleotides not matched to a gene: 10. CDR3 nucleotides: TGTGCCAGCAGTCAAGGCCCCCGGGACAGCTATGGCTACACCTTC. Encoded protein: CASSQGPRDSYGYTF.

The rearrangement joins TRBV20-1 to TRBJ2-1; 9 bases match TRBD2. V lost 2 bases and J lost 6; bases outside the gene matches: 2. The germline gives CDR1 DFQATT, CDR2 SNEGSKA (reference sequence). The CDR3 has 13 amino acids. The DNA for the CDR3 is TGCAGTGCTAGACTAGCGGGACTCAATGAGCAGTTCTTC. As protein: CSARLAGLNEQFF.

The rearrangement joins TRBV29-1 to TRBJ2-2; 9 bases match TRBD1. This CDR3 has 15 amino acids. Trimming at V came to 6 bases and at J to 2 bases, leaving 7 bases not matched to a gene. Germline CDR1 SQVTM, CDR2 ANQGSEA. CDR3 protein: CSVSGTGINTGELFF. The CDR3 nucleotides are TGCAGCGTCAGTGGGACAGGGATCAACACCGGGGAGCTGTTTTTT.

The chain has TRBV5-1 and TRBJ2-5, with D maybe TRBD1 (5 bases). Germline assignment: CDR1 SGHRS and CDR2 YFSETQ. Deletions cut 0 bases from V and 1 base from J, with 13 bases between. The CDR3 has 16 amino acids. The DNA for the CDR3 is TGCGCCAGCAGCTTGGAGGGGATCGGATCCCAAGAGACCCAGTACTTC. The encoded protein is CASSLEGIGSQETQYF.

This clonotype was detected many times. The chain couples TRBV20-1 to TRBJ2-7, with TRBD2 identical over 16 bases. The V gene's germline CDR1 is DFQATT and CDR2 SNEGSKA (reference sequence). The V segment lost 6 bases and the J segment 3 bases; nucleotides outside the gene matches: 8. This CDR3 spans 16 amino acids. The CDR3 nucleotides are TGCAGTGCCCCGGGACTAGCGGGAGGGCCTTTCTACGAGCAGTACTTC. It codes for CSAPGLAGGPFYEQYF.

This clonotype was seen a few times. Germline is not matched at one junction end, which may reflect a read error. The genes are TRBV11-2 and TRBJ2-5; D is tentatively TRBD1 or TRBD2 (5 bases each). Germline lookup yields CDR1 SGHAT and CDR2 FQNNGV. The CDR3 is made up of 14 amino acids. CDR3: CAGSKGTALSAQYF. The CDR3 bases are TGTGCCGGCAGCAAAGGGACGGCCCTGTCGGCCCAGTACTTC.

This chain joins TRBV19 and TRBJ1-5, with D unresolved. The CDR3 has 13 amino acids. V was cut by 1 base and J by 3 bases, with 4 bases left in between. CDR1 and CDR2 from the germline V gene are LNHDA and SQIVND (reference sequence). Here the CDR3 DNA reads TGTGCCAGTAGTATAGGGGTCAATCAGCCCCAGCATTTT. The encoded protein is CASSIGVNQPQHF.

Regarding this clonotype: This could be a read error, since a much larger clone is one nucleotide away. V gene TRBV7-3 combines with J gene TRBJ2-7; D unclear. The last part of the DNA fits TRBJ2-5 better; the J call may be wrong. CDR3 length: 15 amino acids. Germline lookup yields CDR1 SGHTA and CDR2 FQGTGA. The CDR3 DNA reads as TGTGCCAGCAGCTTAACGGGCGGATGGGAAGAGACCCAGTACTTC. The encoded protein is CASSLTGGWEETQYF.

The chain couples TRBV29-1 to TRBJ2-1; 12 positions agree with TRBD2. CDR1 and CDR2 from the germline V gene are SQVTM and ANQGSEA. V gave up 6 bases and J gave up 0 bases; unmatched junction bases: 3. The CDR3 covers 15 residues. The DNA of the CDR3 is TGCAGCGTCCCGACTAGCGGGAGCTCCTACAATGAGCAGTTCTTC. Protein sequence: CSVPTSGSSYNEQFF.

Concerning this clonotype: A read error may produce the germline difference seen at one junction end. V gene TRBV27 combines with J gene TRBJ1-1; possible D gene TRBD1, 6 bases. Germline V gene data show CDR1 as MNHEY and CDR2 as SMNVEV (reference sequence). The CDR3 has 14 amino acids. CDR3 nucleotide sequence: TGTGCCGGCAGCTGGGCGGGGGCCGGCACTGAAGCTTTCTTT. Encoded protein: CAGSWAGAGTEAFF.

This clonotype has ten or more counts. The chain couples TRBV20-1 to TRBJ1-2; no definite D call. The germline V gene has CDR1 DFQATT and CDR2 SNEGSKA (reference sequence). V dropped 5 bases and J dropped 3 bases, with 1 base sitting between them. This CDR3 is 9 amino acids long. As DNA, the CDR3 is TGCAGTGCTCACTATGGCTACACCTTC. Its protein is CSAHYGYTF.

J is TRBJ2-5 and V is TRBV20-1; 8 bases map to TRBD2. The CDR3 spans 18 residues. Germline CDR1 and CDR2: DFQATT and SNEGSKA (reference sequence). The V and J ends lost 6 bases and 2 bases, in that order; junction bases with no gene match: 20. CDR3 residues: CSAIPGLELSLGQETQYF. CDR3 sequence (DNA): TGCAGTGCCATACCGGGACTAGAGTTATCGCTCGGGCAAGAGACCCAGTACTTC.

This clonotype has ten or more counts. The chain couples TRBV6-5 to TRBJ1-2; 10 bases match TRBD1. Germline V gives CDR1 MNHEY, CDR2 SVGAGI. CDR3 length equals 15 residues. J gave up 4 bases and V 6 bases, and 8 bases lay outside the gene matches. CDR3 DNA: TGTGCCAGCAGCTCCAGGGACAGGGGTTTCTATGGCTACACCTTC. This translates into CASSSRDRGFYGYTF.

This clonotype has only a few counts. This chain connects TRBV5-1 to TRBJ2-7; possible D gene TRBD2, 6 bases. V was shortened by 4 bases and J by 0 bases, with 23 bases between the two germline ends. CDR1 SGHRS and CDR2 YFSETQ come from the germline V gene. This CDR3 is 18 amino acids long. The CDR3 region has the DNA TGCGCCAGCAGCCAAACAAACCCCCGGGACTCTTTCTCCTACGAGCAGTACTTC. Amino acids: CASSQTNPRDSFSYEQYF.

The rearrangement links TRBV20-1 to TRBJ2-7; D is perhaps TRBD1 or TRBD2 (5 bases each). Germline CDR1 and CDR2: DFQATT and SNEGSKA (reference sequence). This CDR3 is 14 amino acids long. The germline V and J ends were trimmed by 5 bases and 0 bases, with 14 bases remaining between them. The CDR3 DNA is TGCAGTGCTGAGGGGACCTCAAGCTCCTACGAGCAGTACTTC. Translation: CSAEGTSSSYEQYF.

This clonotype turned up a few times. The V and J genes are TRBV6-2 or TRBV6-3 and TRBJ1-5; 8 nucleotides align to TRBD1. The CDR3 runs to 13 residues. V shed 6 bases and J 7 bases; nucleotides not matched to a gene: 5. Germline CDR1 MNHEY, CDR2 SVGEGT. The CDR3 DNA sequence: TGTGCCAGCAGACCCAGGGGGCGGCAGCCCCAGCATTTT. It yields the protein CASRPRGRQPQHF.

Comments on this clonotype: This clone may be a read error of a much larger clone one base away. The chain recombines TRBV4-3 with TRBJ2-6; D may be TRBD1 (6 bases). The CDR3 sequence is 17 residues long. Germline-derived CDR1 and CDR2 are LGHNA and YSLEER. In DNA, the CDR3 is TGCACCAGCATCCAAACTCTCAGGGGCTCTGGGGCCAACGTCCTGACTTTC. The encoded protein is CTSIQTLRGSGANVLTF.

For this clonotype: This may be a read error: a much more frequent sequence differs by one nucleotide. The rearrangement joins TRBV29-1 to TRBJ2-1; unclear D gene. Germline lookup yields CDR1 SQVTM and CDR2 ANQGSEA. This CDR3 has 11 residues. Here the CDR3 DNA reads TGCAGCGTTGAAAGGTACAATGGGCAGTTCTTC. It translates to CSVERYNGQFF.

The table lists this clonotype with many counts. Mismatch with germline at one junction end may stem from a read error. The chain uses TRBV9 and TRBJ2-1, with 7 bases aligning to TRBD1. The length of the CDR3 is 14 residues. The V gene's germline CDR1 is SGDLS and CDR2 YYNGEE. The CDR3 bases are TGCGCCAGCAGCTTCCGGGACAGCTACAATGAGCAGTTCTTC. Translated, it gives CASSFRDSYNEQFF.